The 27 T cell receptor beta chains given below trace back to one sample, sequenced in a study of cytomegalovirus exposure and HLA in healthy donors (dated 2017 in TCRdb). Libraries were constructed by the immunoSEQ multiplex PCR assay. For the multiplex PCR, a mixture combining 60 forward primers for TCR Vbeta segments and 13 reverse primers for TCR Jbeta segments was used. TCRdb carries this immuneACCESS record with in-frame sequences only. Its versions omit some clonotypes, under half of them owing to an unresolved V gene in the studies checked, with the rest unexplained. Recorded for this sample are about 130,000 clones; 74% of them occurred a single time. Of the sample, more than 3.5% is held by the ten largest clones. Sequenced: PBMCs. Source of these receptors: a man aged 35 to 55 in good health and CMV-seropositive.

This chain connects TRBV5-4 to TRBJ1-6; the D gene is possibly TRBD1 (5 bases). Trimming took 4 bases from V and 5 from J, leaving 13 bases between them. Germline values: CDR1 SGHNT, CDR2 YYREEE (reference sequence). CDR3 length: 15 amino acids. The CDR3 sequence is CASSKTTGDNSPLHF. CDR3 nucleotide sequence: TGTGCCAGCAGCAAGACGACGGGGGATAATTCACCCCTCCACTTT.

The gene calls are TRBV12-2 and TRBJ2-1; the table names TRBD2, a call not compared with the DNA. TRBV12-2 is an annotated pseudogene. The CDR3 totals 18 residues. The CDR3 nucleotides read TGTGCAAGTCGCTTAGTCAGACTAGCGGGAGGAGAGTACAATGAGCAGTTCTTC. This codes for CASRLVRLAGGEYNEQFF.

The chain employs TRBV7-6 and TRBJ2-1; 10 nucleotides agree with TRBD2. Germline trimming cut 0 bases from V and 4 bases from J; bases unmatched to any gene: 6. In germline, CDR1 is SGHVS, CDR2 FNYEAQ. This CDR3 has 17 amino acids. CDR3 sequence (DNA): TGTGCCAGCAGCTTAGCCGCACTAGCGGGAACATACAATGAGCAGTTCTTC. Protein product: CASSLAALAGTYNEQFF.

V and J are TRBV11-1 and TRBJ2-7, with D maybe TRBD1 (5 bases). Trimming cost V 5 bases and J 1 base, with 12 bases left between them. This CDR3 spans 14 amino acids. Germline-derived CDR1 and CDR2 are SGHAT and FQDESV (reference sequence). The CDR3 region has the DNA TGTGCCAGCAGCCCCAGAGCAGGGTCCTACGAGCAGTACTTC. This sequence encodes CASSPRAGSYEQYF. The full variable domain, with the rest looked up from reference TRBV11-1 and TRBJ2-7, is EAEVAQSPRYKITEKSQAVAFWCDPISGHATLYWYRQILGQGPELLVQFQDESVVDDSQLPKDRFSAERLKGVDSTLKIQPAELGDSAMYLCASSPRAGSYEQYFGPGTRLTVT.

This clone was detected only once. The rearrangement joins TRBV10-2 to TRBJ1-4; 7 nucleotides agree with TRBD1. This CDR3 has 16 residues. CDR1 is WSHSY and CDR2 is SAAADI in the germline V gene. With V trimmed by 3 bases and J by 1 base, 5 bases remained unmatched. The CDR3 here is CASSEWNRGTNEKLFF. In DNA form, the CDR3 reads TGCGCCAGCAGTGAATGGAACAGGGGAACTAATGAAAAACTGTTTTTT.

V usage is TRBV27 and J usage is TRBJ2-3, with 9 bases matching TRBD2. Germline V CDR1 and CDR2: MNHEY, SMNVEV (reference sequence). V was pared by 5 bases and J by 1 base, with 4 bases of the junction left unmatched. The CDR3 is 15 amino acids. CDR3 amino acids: CASSPRTSGTDTQYF. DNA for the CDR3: TGTGCCAGCAGTCCCCGGACTAGCGGCACAGATACGCAGTATTTT.

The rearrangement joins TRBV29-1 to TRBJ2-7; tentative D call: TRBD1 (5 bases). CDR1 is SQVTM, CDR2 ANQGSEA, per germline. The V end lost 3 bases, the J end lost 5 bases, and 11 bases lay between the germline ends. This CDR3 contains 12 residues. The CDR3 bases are TGCAGCGTTGAGAAGGGGTCCGACGAGCAGTACTTC. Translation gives CSVEKGSDEQYF.

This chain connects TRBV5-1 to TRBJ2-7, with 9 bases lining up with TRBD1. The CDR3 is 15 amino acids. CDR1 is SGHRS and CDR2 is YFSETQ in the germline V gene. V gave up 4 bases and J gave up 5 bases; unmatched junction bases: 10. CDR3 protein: CASSIEGQGINEQYF. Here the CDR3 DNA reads TGCGCCAGCAGCATAGAGGGACAGGGTATCAACGAGCAGTACTTC.

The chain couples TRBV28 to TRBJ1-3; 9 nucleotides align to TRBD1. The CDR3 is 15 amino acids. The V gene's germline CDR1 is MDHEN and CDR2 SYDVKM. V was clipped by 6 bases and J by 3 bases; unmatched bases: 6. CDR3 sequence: CASRPTGGFGNTIYF. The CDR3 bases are TGTGCCAGCAGACCTACAGGGGGCTTTGGAAACACCATATATTTT.

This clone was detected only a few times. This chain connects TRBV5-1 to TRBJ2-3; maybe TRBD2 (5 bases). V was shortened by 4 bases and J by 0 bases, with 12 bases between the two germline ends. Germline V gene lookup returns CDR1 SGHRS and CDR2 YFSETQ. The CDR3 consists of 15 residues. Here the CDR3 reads CASSPIATSTDTQYF. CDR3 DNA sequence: TGCGCCAGCAGCCCCATAGCGACCAGCACAGATACGCAGTATTTT. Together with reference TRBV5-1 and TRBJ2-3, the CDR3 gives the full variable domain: KAGVTQTPRYLIKTRGQQVTLSCSPISGHRSVSWYQQTPGQGLQFLFEYFSETQRNKGNFPGRFSGRQFSNSRSEMNVSTLELGDSALYLCASSPIATSTDTQYFGPGTRLTVL.

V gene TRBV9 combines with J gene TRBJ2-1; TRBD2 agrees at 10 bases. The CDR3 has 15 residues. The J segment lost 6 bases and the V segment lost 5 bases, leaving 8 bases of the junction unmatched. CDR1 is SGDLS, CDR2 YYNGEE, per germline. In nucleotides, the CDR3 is TGTGCCAGCAGTCTTACTTGGACTAGCGGCAATGAGCAGTTCTTC. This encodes CASSLTWTSGNEQFF.

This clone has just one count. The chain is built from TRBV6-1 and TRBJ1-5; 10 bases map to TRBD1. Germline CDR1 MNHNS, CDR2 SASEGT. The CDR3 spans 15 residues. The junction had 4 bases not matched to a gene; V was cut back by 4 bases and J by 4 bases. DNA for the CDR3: TGTGCCAGCAGTGCGGGACAGGGGCAGAATCAGCCCCAGCATTTT. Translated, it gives CASSAGQGQNQPQHF.

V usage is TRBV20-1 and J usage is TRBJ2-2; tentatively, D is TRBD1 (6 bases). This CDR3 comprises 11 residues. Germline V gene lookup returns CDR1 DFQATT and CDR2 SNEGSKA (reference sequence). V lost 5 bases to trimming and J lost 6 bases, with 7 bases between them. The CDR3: CSAHRAGELFF. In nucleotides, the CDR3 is TGCAGTGCTCACAGGGCCGGGGAGCTGTTTTTT.

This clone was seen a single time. The CDR3: CATMGGYTDTQYF. CDR3 nucleotide sequence: TGTGCCACCATGGGGGGATATACAGATACGCAGTATTTT. The chain has TRBV2 and TRBJ2-3; D may be TRBD2 (6 bases). This CDR3 region has 13 residues. Trimming shortened V by 10 bases and J by 3 bases, and 14 bases separated the two germline ends. Germline lookup yields CDR1 SNHLY and CDR2 FYNNEI.

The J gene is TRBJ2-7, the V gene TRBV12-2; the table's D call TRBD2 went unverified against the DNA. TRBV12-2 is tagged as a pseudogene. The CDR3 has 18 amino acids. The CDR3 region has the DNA TGTGCAAGTCGCTTAGTAGGGGCAGCGGGGGACAGAAGGGACGAGCAGTACTTC. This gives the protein CASRLVGAAGDRRDEQYF.

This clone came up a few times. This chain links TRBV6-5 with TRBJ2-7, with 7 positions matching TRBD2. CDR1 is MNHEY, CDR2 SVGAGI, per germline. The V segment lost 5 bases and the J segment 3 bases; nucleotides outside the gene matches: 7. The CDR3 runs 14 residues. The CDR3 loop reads CASSRTRTFYEQYF. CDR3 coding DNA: TGTGCCAGCAGTAGGACTAGGACCTTCTACGAGCAGTACTTC.

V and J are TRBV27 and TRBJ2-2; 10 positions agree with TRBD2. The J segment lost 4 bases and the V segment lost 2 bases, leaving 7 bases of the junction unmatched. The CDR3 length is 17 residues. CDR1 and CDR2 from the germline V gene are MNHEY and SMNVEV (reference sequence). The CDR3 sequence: CASSLTRASGSTGELFF. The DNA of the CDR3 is TGTGCCAGCAGTTTAACCCGGGCTAGCGGGAGCACCGGGGAGCTGTTTTTT.

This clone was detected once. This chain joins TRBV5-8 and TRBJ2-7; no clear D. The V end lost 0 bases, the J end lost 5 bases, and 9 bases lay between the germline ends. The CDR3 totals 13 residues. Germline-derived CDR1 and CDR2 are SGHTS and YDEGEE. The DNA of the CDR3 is TGTGCCAGCAGCTTGGCCGTGGGCCACGAGCAGTACTTC. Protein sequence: CASSLAVGHEQYF.

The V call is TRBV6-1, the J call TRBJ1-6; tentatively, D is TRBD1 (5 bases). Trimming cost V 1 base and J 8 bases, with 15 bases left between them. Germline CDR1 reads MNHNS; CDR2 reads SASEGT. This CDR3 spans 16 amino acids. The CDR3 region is CASSEVQRGPYSPLHF. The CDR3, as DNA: TGTGCCAGCAGTGAAGTCCAGCGGGGCCCTTATTCACCCCTCCACTTT.

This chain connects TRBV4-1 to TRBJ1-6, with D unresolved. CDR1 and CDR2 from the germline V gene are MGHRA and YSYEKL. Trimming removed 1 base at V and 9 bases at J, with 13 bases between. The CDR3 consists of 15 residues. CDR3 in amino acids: CASSQVRSSSSPLHF. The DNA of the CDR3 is TGCGCCAGCAGCCAAGTCCGTTCTTCTAGTTCACCCCTCCACTTT.

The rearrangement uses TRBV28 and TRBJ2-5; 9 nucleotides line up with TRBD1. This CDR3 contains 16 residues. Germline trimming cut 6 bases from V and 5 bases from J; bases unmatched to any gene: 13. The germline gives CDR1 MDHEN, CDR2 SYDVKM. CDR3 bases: TGTGCCAGCAGGCCCGGGGACAGGGTCCTAGTGGAGACCCAGTACTTC. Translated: CASRPGDRVLVETQYF.

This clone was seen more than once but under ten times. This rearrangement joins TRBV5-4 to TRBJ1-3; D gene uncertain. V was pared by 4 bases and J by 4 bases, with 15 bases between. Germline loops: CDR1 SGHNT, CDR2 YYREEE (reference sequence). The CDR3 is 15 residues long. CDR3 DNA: TGTGCCAGCAGCGTCGACATCACAAACGGAAACACCATATATTTT. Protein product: CASSVDITNGNTIYF.

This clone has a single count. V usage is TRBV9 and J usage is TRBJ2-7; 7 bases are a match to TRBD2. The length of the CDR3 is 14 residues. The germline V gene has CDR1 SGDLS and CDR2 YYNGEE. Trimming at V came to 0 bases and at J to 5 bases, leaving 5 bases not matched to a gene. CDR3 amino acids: CASSVGEGRHEQYF. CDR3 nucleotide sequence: TGTGCCAGCAGCGTAGGGGAGGGGAGGCACGAGCAGTACTTC.

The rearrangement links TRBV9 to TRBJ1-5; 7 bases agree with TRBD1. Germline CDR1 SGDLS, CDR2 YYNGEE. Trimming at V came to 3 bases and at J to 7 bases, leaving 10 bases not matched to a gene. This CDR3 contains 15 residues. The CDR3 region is CASSGQGRDGQPQHF. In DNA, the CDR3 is TGTGCCAGCAGCGGACAGGGAAGGGATGGCCAGCCCCAGCATTTT. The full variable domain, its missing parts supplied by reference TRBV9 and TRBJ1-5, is DSGVTQTPKHLITATGQRVTLRCSPRSGDLSVYWYQQSLDQGLQFLIQYYNGEERAKGNILERFSAQQFPDLHSELNLSSLELGDSALYFCASSGQGRDGQPQHFGDGTRLSIL.

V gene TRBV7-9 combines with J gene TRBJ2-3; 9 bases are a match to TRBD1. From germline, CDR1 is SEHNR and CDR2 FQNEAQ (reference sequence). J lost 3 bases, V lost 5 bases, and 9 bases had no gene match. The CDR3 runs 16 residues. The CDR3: CASSRPVTGGTDTQYF. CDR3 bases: TGTGCCAGCAGCAGGCCCGTGACAGGGGGAACAGATACGCAGTATTTT.

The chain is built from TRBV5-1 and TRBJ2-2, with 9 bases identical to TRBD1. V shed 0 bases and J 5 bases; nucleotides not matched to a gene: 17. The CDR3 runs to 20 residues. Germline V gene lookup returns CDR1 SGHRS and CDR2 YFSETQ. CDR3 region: CASSLEVGDRDPIRTGELFF. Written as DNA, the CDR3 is TGCGCCAGCAGCTTGGAGGTCGGGGACAGGGATCCGATAAGGACCGGGGAGCTGTTTTTT.

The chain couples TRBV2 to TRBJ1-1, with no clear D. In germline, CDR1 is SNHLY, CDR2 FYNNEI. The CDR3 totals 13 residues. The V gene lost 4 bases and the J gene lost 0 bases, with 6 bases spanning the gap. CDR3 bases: TGTGCCAGCAGTGCTAGTTTGAACACTGAAGCTTTCTTT. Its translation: CASSASLNTEAFF.